These 22 T cell receptor beta chains were all obtained from the same sample, sequenced in a study of identical twins. From the 5' RACE reads, TCRdb called clonotypes with MiXCR, one entry per CDR3 protein. The data show 1.5 million to 2 million distinct CDR3 sequences, with around a third seen just once and over 0.25% held by the top ten. The sample was cord blood. The source of these receptors is a newborn girl in good health.

This clonotype was observed a few times. The genes are TRBV20-1 and TRBJ2-7, with a tentative D call TRBD2 (5 bases). Trimming removed 5 bases at V and 0 bases at J, with 23 bases between. The germline CDR1 and CDR2 sequences are DFQATT and SNEGSKA (reference sequence). This CDR3 has 17 residues. The CDR3 bases are TGCAGTGCTCCCCCCGATCTCGGACTCGGAAGCTCCTACGAGCAGTACTTC. Translating gives CSAPPDLGLGSSYEQYF.

This clonotype was observed many times. The chain links TRBV5-1 to TRBJ1-1, with no clear D. V was trimmed by 3 bases and J by 7 bases, leaving 7 bases between them. The CDR3 spans 11 residues. Germline CDR1 SGHRS, CDR2 YFSETQ. CDR3 residues: CASSSSGEAFF. The CDR3 DNA sequence: TGCGCCAGCAGCTCGTCGGGTGAAGCTTTCTTT. Full variable domain (outside the CDR3, taken from reference TRBV5-1 and TRBJ1-1): KAGVTQTPRYLIKTRGQQVTLSCSPISGHRSVSWYQQTPGQGLQFLFEYFSETQRNKGNFPGRFSGRQFSNSRSEMNVSTLELGDSALYLCASSSSGEAFFGQGTRLTVV.

This chain joins TRBV13 and TRBJ2-2; 8 bases agree with TRBD2. The CDR3 extends over 14 amino acids. Trimming removed 6 bases from V and 6 bases from J; junction bases left unmatched: 6. Germline V gene lookup returns CDR1 PRHDT and CDR2 FYEKMQ (reference sequence). CDR3 loop: CASSSGLAAGELFF. CDR3 coding DNA: TGTGCCAGCAGTTCCGGACTAGCCGCCGGGGAGCTGTTTTTT.

This clonotype has just a few counts. V usage is TRBV10-3 and J usage is TRBJ2-7, with 11 bases fitting TRBD2. Germline assignment: CDR1 ENHRY and CDR2 SYGVKD. After removal of 5 bases from V and 2 bases from J, the junction contained 5 bases not matched to a gene. This CDR3 contains 15 residues. CDR3 DNA: TGTGCCATCAGTTGGGTACTAGCGGGGGCCTACGAGCAGTACTTC. This gives the protein CAISWVLAGAYEQYF.

For this clonotype: A much larger clone differs from this one at a single base, so this may be a read error. The chain employs TRBV29-1 and TRBJ2-5; TRBD1 matches at 8 bases. The ends lost 5 bases at V and 11 bases at J; junction bases unmatched: 13. Per germline, CDR1 SQVTM and CDR2 ANQGSEA. The CDR3 runs 13 residues. CDR3 protein: CSVSGGSYNEQYF. The CDR3 DNA reads TGCAGCGTTTCAGGGGGCTCCTACAATGAGCAGTACTTC.

This chain joins TRBV10-3 and TRBJ1-2, with TRBD1 as a possible D gene (5 bases). V gave up 7 bases and J gave up 8 bases, with 14 bases separating them. Germline V gene lookup returns CDR1 ENHRY and CDR2 SYGVKD. The length of the CDR3 is 12 residues. CDR3 sequence (DNA): TGTGCCATCAATCAGGGATTAGAAGGCTACACCTTC. Its translation is CAINQGLEGYTF.

This clonotype was observed a few times. The chain recombines TRBV20-1 with TRBJ2-1, with unresolved D. Germline V gene data show CDR1 as DFQATT and CDR2 as SNEGSKA (reference sequence). The CDR3 extends over 11 amino acids. Trimming took 0 bases from V and 14 from J, leaving 11 bases between them. CDR3 coding DNA: TGCAGTGCTAGAGATCGGGTGAACAAGTTCTTC. This gives the protein CSARDRVNKFF.

The chain couples TRBV20-1 to TRBJ2-1; D is perhaps TRBD2 (6 bases). V lost 3 bases, J lost 7 bases, and 13 bases lay in between. From germline, CDR1 is DFQATT and CDR2 SNEGSKA (reference sequence). The CDR3 consists of 13 residues. Here the CDR3 DNA reads TGCAGTGCTAGCGGGAGAATGGGAAATGAGCAGTTCTTC. Protein product: CSASGRMGNEQFF.

The CDR3 spells CSARDGVWAGGEKLFF. The CDR3 DNA is TGCAGTGCTAGAGATGGTGTGTGGGCCGGGGGTGAAAAACTGTTTTTT. The V call is TRBV20-1, the J call TRBJ1-4; maybe TRBD1 (5 bases). The germline CDR1 and CDR2 sequences are DFQATT and SNEGSKA (reference sequence). The V gene lost 0 bases and the J gene lost 7 bases, with 18 bases spanning the gap. This CDR3 is built from 16 residues.

The chain couples TRBV11-2 to TRBJ2-1, with 11 bases lining up with TRBD2. Germline values: CDR1 SGHAT, CDR2 FQNNGV. This CDR3 has 15 residues. V lost 4 bases to trimming and J lost 8 bases; unmatched junction nucleotides: 7. The CDR3 nucleotides are TGTGCCAGCAGCTCATTAGCGGGGGGGGTTTATGAGCAGTTCTTC. Encoded protein: CASSSLAGGVYEQFF. The entire variable domain, with the rest obtained from reference TRBV11-2 and TRBJ2-1, is as follows: EAGVAQSPRYKIIEKRQSVAFWCNPISGHATLYWYQQILGQGPKLLIQFQNNGVVDDSQLPKDRFSAERLKGVDSTLKIQPAKLEDSAVYLCASSSLAGGVYEQFFGPGTRLTVL.

V gene TRBV10-3 combines with J gene TRBJ2-7, with 11 bases identical to TRBD1. Trimming at V came to 5 bases and at J to 4 bases, leaving 7 bases not matched to a gene. This CDR3 contains 15 residues. The germline V gene encodes CDR1 ENHRY and CDR2 SYGVKD. CDR3 amino acids: CAISPMGTGGYEQYV. In DNA form, the CDR3 reads TGTGCCATCAGTCCTATGGGGACAGGGGGATACGAGCAGTACGTC.

In its sample, this clonotype was seen a few times. The chain joins TRBV20-1 to TRBJ1-2; D might be TRBD1 (6 bases). Germline V lookup: CDR1 DFQATT, CDR2 SNEGSKA (reference sequence). The CDR3 has 16 residues. V was cut by 1 base and J by 1 base, with 16 bases left in between. This CDR3 is CSARGLGGRGNYGYTF. The CDR3 bases are TGCAGTGCTAGAGGACTGGGTGGCAGGGGTAACTATGGCTACACCTTC.

There are a few counts of this clonotype. The chain combines TRBV5-1 with TRBJ2-1, with 14 bases fitting TRBD2. The CDR3 extends over 17 amino acids. Germline V gene lookup returns CDR1 SGHRS and CDR2 YFSETQ. The trim removed 4 bases at V and 0 bases at J, leaving 3 bases unmatched. The CDR3, as DNA: TGCGCCAGCAGCGGGACTAGCGGGAGTCACTCCTACAATGAGCAGTTCTTC. This gives the protein CASSGTSGSHSYNEQFF.

J is TRBJ2-4 and V is TRBV28; D gene unclear. Germline V gene data show CDR1 as MDHEN and CDR2 as SYDVKM. V lost 7 bases and J lost 0, with 10 bases in between. This CDR3 region has 14 residues. The CDR3 nucleotides are TGTGCCAGCAACAGAGAACTAGCCAAAAACATTCAGTACTTC. Its protein product is CASNRELAKNIQYF.

This rearrangement joins TRBV10-2 to TRBJ2-5; no clear D. Germline CDR1 is WSHSY and CDR2 is SAAADI. Trimming removed 2 bases at V and 3 bases at J, with 4 bases between. The CDR3 covers 12 residues. The DNA of the CDR3 is TGCGCCAGCAGTGAGCCTAAAGAGACCCAGTACTTC. Translation: CASSEPKETQYF.

This clonotype was seen many times. The chain links TRBV11-2 to TRBJ1-2, with 10 nucleotides matching TRBD1. The CDR3 is made up of 14 amino acids. The junction had 3 bases not matched to a gene; V was cut back by 4 bases and J by 4 bases. Germline loops: CDR1 SGHAT, CDR2 FQNNGV. This chain's CDR3 is CASSSDRGSYGYTF. Here the CDR3 DNA reads TGTGCCAGCAGCTCGGACAGGGGGAGCTATGGCTACACCTTC.

The CDR3 DNA reads TGTGCCAGCAGCCCGACAGGGTGGGAGCAGTTCTTC. Amino acids: CASSPTGWEQFF. The rearrangement uses TRBV27 and TRBJ2-1; 7 bases line up with TRBD1. The germline gives CDR1 MNHEY, CDR2 SMNVEV (reference sequence). Losses at the gene ends were 6 bases for V and 10 bases for J; bases not matched to a gene: 6. CDR3 length: 12 amino acids.

This clonotype was seen only a few times. The rearrangement joins TRBV4-2 to TRBJ2-1; TRBD2 aligns across 7 bases. The CDR3 is made up of 18 amino acids. Looked up from germline, CDR1 is LGHNA and CDR2 is YNFKEQ. Trimming cost V 5 bases and J 2 bases; bases outside gene matches: 15. The DNA of the CDR3 is TGTGCCAGCAGCTGGGACCTCTCGGCGGGAGTTACCTACAATGAGCAGTTCTTC. Translating it yields CASSWDLSAGVTYNEQFF.

The CDR3 DNA is TGTGCCAGCAGTTTATCGGGCAGATTAACACCCCTCCACTTT. Translated, it gives CASSLSGRLTPLHF. The chain combines TRBV27 with TRBJ1-6; D unclear. Germline assignment: CDR1 MNHEY and CDR2 SMNVEV (reference sequence). There are 14 residues in the CDR3. Trimming took 0 bases from V and 11 from J, leaving 11 bases between them.

The genes are TRBV4-1 and TRBJ2-7; the D is unclear. Trimming left V 1 base short and J 7 bases short, with 11 bases between. The CDR3 is made up of 13 amino acids. Germline assignment: CDR1 MGHRA and CDR2 YSYEKL. The CDR3 reads CASSQVKRNEQYF. DNA for the CDR3: TGCGCCAGCAGCCAAGTTAAGAGAAATGAGCAGTACTTC.

With regard to this clonotype: The junction differs from germline at one of its ends, possibly a read error. The gene calls are TRBV5-6 and TRBJ1-5, with unresolved D. This CDR3 comprises 13 residues. In germline, CDR1 is SGHDT, CDR2 YYEEEE. CDR3: CASSLGGNRPQHF. As DNA, the CDR3 is TGTGCCAGCAGCTTGGGTGGTAATCGGCCCCAGCATTTT. The variable domain in full, with the rest retrieved from reference TRBV5-6 and TRBJ1-5, is DAGVTQSPTHLIKTRGQQVTLRCSPKSGHDTVSWYQQALGQGPQFIFQYYEEEERQRGNFPDRFSGHQFPNYSSELNVNALLLGDSALYLCASSLGGNRPQHFGDGTRLSIL.

This chain joins TRBV6-1 and TRBJ1-5, with 8 bases lining up with TRBD1. The germline V gene has CDR1 MNHNS and CDR2 SASEGT. This CDR3 is built from 18 residues. Germline trimming cut 6 bases from V and 2 bases from J; bases unmatched to any gene: 15. The CDR3 protein is CASRKTLTGGYGNQPQHF. CDR3 bases: TGTGCCAGCAGAAAAACCCTAACAGGGGGGTACGGCAATCAGCCCCAGCATTTT.